This T cell receptor (beta chain) was observed in a study of glioma-infiltrating T cells (dated by TCRdb to 2016 to 2018). Regarding the study in general: TCR alpha- and beta-chain repertoires were sequenced from glioma tissue, non-neoplastic brain tissue and matched peripheral blood mononuclear cells. To measure how far tissue and blood T-cell populations diverged, each tissue-infiltrating repertoire was compared against the peripheral blood repertoire of the same patient. The paired cohort was made up of three low-grade glioma patients, eight or nine primary glioblastoma patients and three non-glioma patients who contributed non-neoplastic brain tissue. Beyond this particular receptor, the publication reports: Group comparisons rested on small numbers: three non-neoplastic, three low-grade glioma and fewer than 10 glioblastoma patients. Very few CDR3 sequences were found to be shared between tissue and blood, and this scarcity was attributed to high CDR3 diversity and limited sampling. VJ-independent divergence between tissue and blood was found to be below expectation in non-neoplastic patients but above expectation in all gliomas, particularly low-grade gliomas.

Regarding this clonotype: The antigen this receptor binds is unknown. Nothing much larger sits one base from this clone, and base qualities are not available.

TCR alpha and beta CDR3 regions were amplified with the iRepertoire nested amplicon-rescue multiplex PCR (arm-PCR) platform from RNA. The input for one-step reverse transcription and amplification was roughly 100-450 ng of either tissue mRNA or PBMC total RNA. Following bead purification, Illumina adapters were added through a secondary multiplex PCR, and the libraries were then gel-purified between 200 and 400 bp. Demultiplexing relied on internal 6-nucleotide barcodes carried by the libraries. Sequencing of the libraries was done on an Illumina MiSeq using 2x220 or 2x250 nucleotide paired-end reads. Turning to the authors' computational methods: FLASH 1.2.11 was used to merge paired reads, and BWA-MEM then aligned the reads to the GRCh37 human genome before TRA and TRB reads were extracted. An IMGT-derived reference of cassette sequences and CDR3 motifs, with pseudogenes included, was used for V and J assignment. Reads were translated in three frames, and productive CDR3s were defined as those with a C...FGXG motif and no stop codons. Clonotypes were defined as unique combinations of V-J cassette pair and CDR3 amino acid sequence. Hamming distance filtering was applied to reads, with thresholds set by the sequence error rate of each sample in mapped regions. In-frame beta chains were kept once TCRdb had trimmed the public reads at Q25 with fastp and called clones with MiXCR. Rows matching on CDR3 protein sequence are summarized as one entry with the most common DNA and genes. None of the V and J calls come from the authors' own analysis; TCRdb made them. This sample is represented by approximately 130,000 distinct CDR3 sequences; 24% of them were singletons. In total, the top ten clones hold approximately 26% of the sample.

The CDR1 and CDR2 encoded by the germline V gene are SNHLY and FYNNEI. The CDR3 sequence holds 12 residues, the cysteine and phenylalanine included. Left in the record is the CDR3 DNA by itself, 36 bases read in frame from the first base. V and J lose 7 bases and 7 bases, and a span of 8 bases separates them. This TCR came from a human donor with low-grade glioma or glioblastoma, undergoing nonglioma brain surgery, or in good health (not recorded which). The sequenced material came from glioma tissue, nonneoplastic brain tissue, or PBMCs (not recorded which). The chain links TRBV2 with TRBJ1-6, with an unclear D gene assignment. This receptor has the CDR3 CASTAQNSPLHF. The DNA sequence is given as TGTGCCAGCACAGCACAGAATTCACCCCTCCACTTT.